This T cell receptor (beta chain) was identified in a study of T cell changes during pregnancy in multiple sclerosis. With regard to this clone: Other DNA sequences within the sample encode an identical CDR3.

Sequencing was performed with immunoSEQ multiplex PCR; in TCRdb, only in-frame clones are kept and a portion is missing. Among approximately 46,000 clones, around nine tenths were seen once, and the ten largest hold 0.39%. CDR1 is LNHDA, CDR2 SQIVND, per germline (reference sequence). V lost 4 bases to trimming and J lost 2 bases; unmatched junction nucleotides: 7. CDR3 length equals 15 residues. This TCR was recovered from a female donor with multiple sclerosis, enrolled in a pregnancy study. The input for sequencing was CD4+ T cells from peripheral blood mononuclear cells, taken after pregnancy. The V gene is TRBV19, the J gene TRBJ1-1; 7 nucleotides line up with TRBD1. CDR3 sequence reads: CASSRDRAGNTEAFF. DNA of the CDR3: TGTGCCAGTAGTAGAGACAGGGCGGGAAACACTGAAGCTTTCTTT. The complete variable domain, with remaining parts taken from reference TRBV19 and TRBJ1-1, reads DGGITQSPKYLFRKEGQNVTLSCEQNLNHDAMYWYRQDPGQGLRLIYYSQIVNDFQKGDIAEGYSVSREKKESFPLTVTSAQKNPTAFYLCASSRDRAGNTEAFFGQGTRLTVV.